This T cell receptor (beta chain) is drawn from a study of T-cell memory formation after mild COVID-19 (dated by TCRdb to the early 2020s). Regarding the research as a whole: TCR sequence clusters from the two donors were found to be largely donor specific. In two donors, T-cell clones that expanded and contracted after mild COVID-19 were followed by sequencing TCRalpha and TCRbeta repertoires longitudinally. Two young, previously healthy adult volunteers made up the cohort, one male and one female. The paper as a whole reports these results and caveats: Clones contracting from day 15 to 85 had balanced CD4/CD8 phenotypes, while a second wave expanding from day 15 to 37 was biased towards CD4+. Only two mild cases were covered in the study, and larger cohorts including severe cases with pre-infection samples were considered necessary. Contracting CD4+ clones turned up mainly in the CM and EM memory subsets, whereas EMRA was where CD8+ clones were enriched. Whether the second-wave clones peaking on day 37 were SARS-CoV-2 specific was not confirmed. The detection of some responding clones in pre-infection memory suggests that pre-existing cross-reactive memory T cells joined the SARS-CoV-2 response.

Via the germline V gene (reference sequence), CDR1 is SGHNT and CDR2 YYREEE. Relative to germline, V is missing 0 bases and J is missing 4 bases, with 2 bases of the junction outside any gene match. From the cysteine up to the phenylalanine, the CDR3 has a length of 14 residues. Only CDR3 DNA remains: 42 bases, in frame from the first base. PBMCs were isolated by Ficoll-Paque density gradient centrifugation. The listed sequencing device is Illumina NovaSeq 6000. TCRalpha and TCRbeta cDNA libraries were built by 5'RACE with constant-segment primers, adding sample barcodes and unique molecular identifiers. Trizol reagent was used to extract RNA from every sample. Amplification of the libraries took two PCR steps, and the second step added a second sample barcode plus Illumina TruSeq adapters. The libraries were sequenced on an Illumina NovaSeq using 2 x 150 bp paired-end reads. Regarding the original processing steps: Demultiplexing of reads and collapsing into UMI-guided consensus sequences were performed with migec v1.2.7. Using mixcr v2.1.11, the UMI consensuses were aligned to TRA and TRB V and J templates and assembled into clonotypes. Clonotypes were classified as expanded or contracted when called significant by both edgeR and NoisET, with noise models trained on biological replicates. For edgeR calls, the thresholds were a false discovery rate-adjusted p below 0.01 and a log2 fold-change of 1. As an exploratory analysis of dynamics, max-normalized trajectories of the 1000 most abundant clonotypes were examined with PCA combined with hierarchical clustering. Separately sequenced CD4+ and CD8+ repertoires were used to assign a CD4 or CD8 phenotype to each responding clone. Through fastp at Q25 and MiXCR, TCRdb rebuilt clones from the public reads, retaining in-frame beta chains. Each CDR3 protein appears once, grouped with its most common genes and DNA. For this entry, the V and J calls and clone size follow TCRdb and not the study's own pipeline. The sample table shows more than 250,000 distinct CDR3 sequences, and around 15% are seen once. Of the sample, 20% to 25% falls within the top ten clones.

In regard to this clonotype: Its target antigen remains unknown. Per-nucleotide qualities are absent, and no much larger clonotype sits a single base away.

The TCR was taken from a young man who had mild COVID-19 (a few samples of this study predate the infection). The sample titles of this study are shuffled in the database, so cell type and time point are left out; the donor was told from shared clones. The sequence is built from TRBV5-4 and TRBJ1-1; 8 junctional bases match TRBD1. Source material: PBMCs or a T cell subset sorted from them (not recorded which). The DNA is as follows: TGTGCCAGCAGCTTGGCGGGGACAGGCACTGAAGCTTTCTTT. Its translation reads: CASSLAGTGTEAFF.